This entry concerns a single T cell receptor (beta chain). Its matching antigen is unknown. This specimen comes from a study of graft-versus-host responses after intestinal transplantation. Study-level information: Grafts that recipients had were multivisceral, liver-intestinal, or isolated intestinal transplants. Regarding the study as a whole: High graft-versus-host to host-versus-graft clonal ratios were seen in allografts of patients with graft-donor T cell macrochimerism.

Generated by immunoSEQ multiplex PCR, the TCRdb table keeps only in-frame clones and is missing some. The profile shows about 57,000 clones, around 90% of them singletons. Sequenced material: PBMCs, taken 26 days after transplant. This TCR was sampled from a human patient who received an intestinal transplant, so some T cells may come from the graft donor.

The CDR3 DNA reads as TGTGCCAGCAAAGTGGGGGGGGCAGGCACCGGGGAGCTGTTTTTT. It encodes CASKVGGAGTGELFF. The V gene is TRBV2, the J gene TRBJ2-2; the D gene is possibly TRBD2 (7 bases). The V and J ends lost 7 bases and 4 bases respectively, with 16 bases between them. From germline, CDR1 is SNHLY and CDR2 FYNNEI. The CDR3 is made up of 15 amino acids.